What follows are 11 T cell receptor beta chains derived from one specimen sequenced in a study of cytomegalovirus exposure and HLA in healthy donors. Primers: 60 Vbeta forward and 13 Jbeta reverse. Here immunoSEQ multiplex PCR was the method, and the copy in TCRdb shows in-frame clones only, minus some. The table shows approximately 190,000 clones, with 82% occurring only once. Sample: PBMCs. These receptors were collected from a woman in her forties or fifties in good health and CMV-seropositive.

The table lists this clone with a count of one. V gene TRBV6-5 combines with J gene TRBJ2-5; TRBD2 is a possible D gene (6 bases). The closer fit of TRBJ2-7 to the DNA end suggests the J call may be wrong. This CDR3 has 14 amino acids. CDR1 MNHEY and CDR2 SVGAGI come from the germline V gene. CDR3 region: CASSRRDLRYEQYF. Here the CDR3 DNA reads TGTGCCAGCAGTCGCCGGGACTTGCGCTACGAGCAGTACTTC.

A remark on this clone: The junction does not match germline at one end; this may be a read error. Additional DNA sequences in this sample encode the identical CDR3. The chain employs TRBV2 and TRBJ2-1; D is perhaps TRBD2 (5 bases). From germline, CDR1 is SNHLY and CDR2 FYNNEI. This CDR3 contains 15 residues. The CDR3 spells CASGESGDPYNEQFF. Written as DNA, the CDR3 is TGTGCCAGCGGCGAAAGCGGAGATCCCTACAATGAACAGTTCTTC.

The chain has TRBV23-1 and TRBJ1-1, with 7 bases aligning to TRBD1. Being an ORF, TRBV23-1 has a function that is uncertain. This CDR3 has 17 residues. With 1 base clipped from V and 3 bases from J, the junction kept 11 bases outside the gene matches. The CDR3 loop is CASSQWSGDRVYTEAFF. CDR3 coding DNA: TGCGCCAGCAGTCAATGGAGTGGAGACAGGGTTTACACTGAAGCTTTCTTT.

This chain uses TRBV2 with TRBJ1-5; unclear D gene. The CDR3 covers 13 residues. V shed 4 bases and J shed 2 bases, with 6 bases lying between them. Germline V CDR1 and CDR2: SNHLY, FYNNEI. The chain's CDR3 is CASSVEGNQPQHF. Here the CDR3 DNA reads TGTGCCAGCAGTGTTGAGGGCAATCAGCCCCAGCATTTT.

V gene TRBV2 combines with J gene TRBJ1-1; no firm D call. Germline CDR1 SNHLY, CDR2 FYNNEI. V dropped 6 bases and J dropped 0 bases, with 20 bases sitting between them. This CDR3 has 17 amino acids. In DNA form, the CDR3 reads TGTGCCAGCAGAGGAGGAGGGATAGCACTTATGAACACTGAAGCTTTCTTT. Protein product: CASRGGGIALMNTEAFF.

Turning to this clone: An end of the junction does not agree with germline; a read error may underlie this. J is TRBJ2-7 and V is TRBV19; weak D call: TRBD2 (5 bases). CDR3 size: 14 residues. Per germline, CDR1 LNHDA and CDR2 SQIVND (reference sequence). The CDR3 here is CASSLDRGSYEQYF. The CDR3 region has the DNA TGTGCCAGTAGTCTAGACCGGGGCTCCTACGAGCAGTACTTC.

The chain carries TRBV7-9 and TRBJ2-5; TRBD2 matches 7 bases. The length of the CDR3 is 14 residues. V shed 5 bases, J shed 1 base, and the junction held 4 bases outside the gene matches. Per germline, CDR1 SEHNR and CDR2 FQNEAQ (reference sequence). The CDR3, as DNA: TGTGCCAGCAGCGAGAGACTAGCCCAAGAGACCCAGTACTTC. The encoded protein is CASSERLAQETQYF.

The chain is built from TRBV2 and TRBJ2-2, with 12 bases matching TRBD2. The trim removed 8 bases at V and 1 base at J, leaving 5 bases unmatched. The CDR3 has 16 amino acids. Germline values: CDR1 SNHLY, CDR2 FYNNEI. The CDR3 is CASGLAGGGNTGELFF. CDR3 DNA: TGTGCCAGCGGGCTAGCGGGAGGGGGGAACACCGGGGAGCTGTTTTTT.

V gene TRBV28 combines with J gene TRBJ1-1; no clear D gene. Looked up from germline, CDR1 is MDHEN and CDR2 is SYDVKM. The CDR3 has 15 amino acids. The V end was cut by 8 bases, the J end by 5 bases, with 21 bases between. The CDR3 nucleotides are TGTGCCAGCTTACCCTTGGGGAGGGTTAGGACTGAAGCTTTCTTT. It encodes CASLPLGRVRTEAFF.

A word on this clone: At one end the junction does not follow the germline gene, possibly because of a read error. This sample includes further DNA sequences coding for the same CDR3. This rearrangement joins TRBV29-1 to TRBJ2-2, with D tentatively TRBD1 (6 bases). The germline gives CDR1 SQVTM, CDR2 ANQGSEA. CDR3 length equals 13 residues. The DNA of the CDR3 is TGTAGCGTGGGGACAACCAACACCGGGGAGCTGTTTTTT. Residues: CSVGTTNTGELFF.

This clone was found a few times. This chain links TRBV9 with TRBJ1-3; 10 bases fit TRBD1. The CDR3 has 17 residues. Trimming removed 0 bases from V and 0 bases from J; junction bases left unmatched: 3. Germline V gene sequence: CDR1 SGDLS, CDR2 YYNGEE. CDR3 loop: CASSVGTGGSSGNTIYF. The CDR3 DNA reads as TGTGCCAGCAGCGTAGGGACAGGGGGTAGCTCTGGAAACACCATATATTTT.